The 3 T cell receptor beta chains below were found in one sample sequenced in a study of T cells in Graves' hyperthyroidism and ophthalmopathy. Researchers took RNA transcripts and amplified the TCR beta CDR3 regions from them. Using the HTBI primer set, a first-round RT-PCR was run on the TCR CDR3. TCRdb analysed the multiplex PCR reads with MiXCR anew, one entry per CDR3 protein. The sample lists about 420,000 distinct CDR3 sequences; roughly 13% were seen once. The material sequenced was blood. The receptors come from a young woman with Graves' hyperthyroidism.

The sample holds many counts of this clonotype. CDR3: CASSQDDYMSQFF. The CDR3 coding sequence is TGTGCCAGCAGCCAAGACGACTACATGTCGCAGTTCTTC. V is TRBV3-1 and J is TRBJ2-1, with D perhaps TRBD2 (5 bases). V shed 0 bases and J shed 12 bases, with 12 bases lying between them. CDR1 and CDR2 from the germline V gene are LGHDT and YNNKEL (reference sequence). The CDR3 length is 13 residues.

The V and J genes are TRBV9 and TRBJ2-1, with TRBD2 identical over 10 bases. With 4 bases clipped from V and 2 bases from J, the junction kept 3 bases outside the gene matches. Germline V gene lookup returns CDR1 SGDLS and CDR2 YYNGEE. The CDR3 sequence is 15 residues long. The CDR3 sequence is CASSFSGRPYNEQFF. CDR3 bases: TGTGCCAGCAGCTTTAGCGGGAGGCCCTACAATGAGCAGTTCTTC.

The table lists this clonotype with many counts. This chain joins TRBV3-1 and TRBJ2-3, with 13 bases fitting TRBD2. V shed 5 bases and J 9 bases; nucleotides not matched to a gene: 8. The CDR3 has 15 residues. The germline CDR1 and CDR2 sequences are LGHDT and YNNKEL (reference sequence). The DNA of the CDR3 is TGTGCCAGCAGCGCTCCTCCGGGACTAGCGGGAACGCAGTATTTT. It yields the protein CASSAPPGLAGTQYF.